These 17 T cell receptor beta chains were sequenced from one sample in a study of blood T cell repertoires in COVID-19. Measured with immunoSEQ multiplex PCR; TCRdb has only the in-frame clones, and not every one. The sample consists of 30,000 to 40,000 clones, roughly 80% of them appearing once. The specimen was peripheral blood. The receptors here all came from a man aged 55 to 69 with COVID-19, enrolled during active disease.

This chain connects TRBV3-1 (or the pseudogene TRBV3-2) to TRBJ1-6, with TRBD1 identical over 7 bases. The CDR3 covers 16 residues. Germline lookup yields CDR1 LGHDT and CDR2 YNNKEL (reference sequence). The V gene end was trimmed by 3 bases and the J gene end by 7 bases; junction bases not matched to a gene: 9. The DNA for the CDR3 is TGTGCCAGCAGCCATGCATCCGGGACAGCGAATTCACCCCTCCACTTT. This encodes CASSHASGTANSPLHF.

V usage is TRBV4-2 and J usage is TRBJ1-1; 7 positions match TRBD1. Germline V lookup: CDR1 LGHNA, CDR2 YNFKEQ. Trimming cost V 6 bases and J 3 bases; bases outside gene matches: 10. The CDR3 spans 15 residues. The CDR3 region is CASRPAGGKDTEAFF. In nucleotides, the CDR3 is TGTGCCAGCAGGCCGGCAGGGGGTAAGGACACTGAAGCTTTCTTT.

Points on this clone: This may be a read error, as it is one base from a much larger clone. This specimen includes other DNA sequences encoding the same CDR3. The chain recombines TRBV28 with TRBJ1-2, with D uncertain. The CDR3 sequence is 12 residues long. Germline V CDR1 and CDR2: MDHEN, SYDVKM. The CDR3 reads CASSSLVYGYTF. For the CDR3, the DNA is TGCGCCAGCAGTTCCCTCGTCTATGGCTACACCTTC.

The J gene is TRBJ1-1, the V gene TRBV5-1; 8 bases line up with TRBD1. Per the germline V gene, CDR1 is SGHRS and CDR2 is YFSETQ. Trimming at V came to 1 base and at J to 0 bases, leaving 5 bases not matched to a gene. The CDR3 has 16 residues. The CDR3 sequence is CASSLTGGGMNTEAFF. For the CDR3, the DNA is TGCGCCAGCAGCTTGACAGGGGGAGGGATGAACACTGAAGCTTTCTTT.

In DNA, the CDR3 is TGTGCCAGCAGCCAAGATTCCGGGGACAGGGGGAAATTTAAAACGGGCTACACCTTC. Its protein product is CASSQDSGDRGKFKTGYTF. The chain uses TRBV4-2 and TRBJ1-2; 11 positions agree with TRBD1. The CDR3 runs 19 residues. The germline V gene encodes CDR1 LGHNA and CDR2 YNFKEQ. With 0 bases clipped from V and 8 bases from J, the junction kept 17 bases outside the gene matches.

This chain connects TRBV5-8 to TRBJ1-5; tentative D call: TRBD1 (5 bases). Germline CDR1 reads SGHTS; CDR2 reads YDEGEE. V was trimmed by 1 base and J by 7 bases, leaving 15 bases between them. CDR3 length: 15 residues. DNA for the CDR3: TGTGCCAGCAGCTTGAGGCAGGGAAGAAGGCAGCCCCAGCATTTT. Encoded protein: CASSLRQGRRQPQHF.

The chain combines TRBV29-1 with TRBJ1-1, with 8 bases that match TRBD1. V shed 4 bases and J 3 bases; nucleotides not matched to a gene: 4. This CDR3 has 13 amino acids. Germline loops: CDR1 SQVTM, CDR2 ANQGSEA. This CDR3 is CSVAWTGYTEAFF. The CDR3 region has the DNA TGCAGCGTTGCCTGGACAGGGTACACTGAAGCTTTCTTT.

The CDR3 sequence is CASSDPRRGGGNTIYF. In nucleotides, the CDR3 is TGTGCCAGTAGTGACCCCCGGAGGGGAGGTGGAAACACCATATATTTT. J is TRBJ1-3 and V is TRBV19, with TRBD1 as a possible D gene (5 bases). CDR3 size: 16 residues. V was clipped by 5 bases and J by 3 bases, with 17 bases between them. Germline V CDR1 and CDR2: LNHDA, SQIVND (reference sequence).

The chain links TRBV18 to TRBJ2-1; 13 bases line up with TRBD2. Per germline, CDR1 KGHSH and CDR2 LQKENI. This CDR3 is 15 amino acids long. V dropped 2 bases and J dropped 8; count of bases not matched to a gene: 3. This chain's CDR3 is CASSPSGLAGDEQFF. The CDR3 coding sequence is TGTGCCAGCTCACCATCCGGACTAGCGGGAGATGAGCAGTTCTTC.

The chain links TRBV10-3 to TRBJ1-1, with TRBD1 matching over 9 bases. The germline V gene encodes CDR1 ENHRY and CDR2 SYGVKD. Losses at the gene ends were 10 bases for V and 5 bases for J; bases not matched to a gene: 8. The CDR3 spans 13 residues. The CDR3 DNA sequence: TGTGCCACCACAGGGGGCGTTCGGACTGAAGCTTTCTTT. It codes for CATTGGVRTEAFF.

The chain recombines TRBV9 with TRBJ2-7; D might be TRBD1 (6 bases). Trimming pared 4 bases from V and 7 bases from J, leaving 21 bases between. Germline-derived CDR1 and CDR2 are SGDLS and YYNGEE. This CDR3 contains 15 residues. The CDR3 here is CASSPRLWGQDEQYF. CDR3 DNA sequence: TGTGCCAGCAGCCCCCGTCTTTGGGGGCAGGATGAGCAGTACTTC.

Details on this clone: Other DNA sequences from this sample encode an identical CDR3 as well. This chain connects TRBV11-2 to TRBJ2-7; D uncertain. The V end was cut by 4 bases, the J end by 0 bases, with 4 bases between. The length of the CDR3 is 12 residues. Germline-derived CDR1 and CDR2 are SGHAT and FQNNGV. The CDR3 DNA is TGTGCCAGCAGCTCCAGCTCCTACGAGCAGTACTTC. Translating it yields CASSSSSYEQYF. Variable domain in full (rest from reference TRBV11-2 and TRBJ2-7): EAGVAQSPRYKIIEKRQSVAFWCNPISGHATLYWYQQILGQGPKLLIQFQNNGVVDDSQLPKDRFSAERLKGVDSTLKIQPAKLEDSAVYLCASSSSSYEQYFGPGTRLTVT.

V and J are TRBV9 and TRBJ1-3, with 7 bases identical to TRBD1. The CDR3 totals 14 residues. Germline assignment: CDR1 SGDLS and CDR2 YYNGEE. Trimming at V came to 0 bases and at J to 5 bases, leaving 2 bases not matched to a gene. The CDR3 spells CASSVEGQRNTIYF. CDR3 sequence (DNA): TGTGCCAGCAGCGTAGAGGGACAGCGAAACACCATATATTTT.

This chain uses TRBV19 with TRBJ1-1; the D gene is possibly TRBD1 (5 bases). The CDR3 has 14 residues. Per the germline V gene, CDR1 is LNHDA and CDR2 is SQIVND (reference sequence). Trimming removed 10 bases from V and 4 bases from J, with 19 bases in between. DNA of the CDR3: TGTGCCACCAGTCTCAATGGCGGGGGCACTGAAGCTTTCTTT. Its translation is CATSLNGGGTEAFF.

A single count supports this clone. CDR3 amino acids: CASSLEYGTYEQYF. The CDR3 DNA is TGCGCCAGCAGCTTGGAGTACGGGACCTACGAGCAGTACTTC. The chain has TRBV5-1 and TRBJ2-7; tentatively, D is TRBD2 (5 bases). Germline CDR1 is SGHRS and CDR2 is YFSETQ. V was shortened by 0 bases and J by 2 bases, with 9 bases between the two germline ends. The CDR3 has 14 residues.

V usage is TRBV5-1 and J usage is TRBJ2-1; TRBD1 might be the D (7 bases). CDR1 SGHRS and CDR2 YFSETQ come from the germline V gene. The CDR3 is 15 amino acids. V lost 5 bases and J 3 bases, leaving 15 bases between the germline ends. The CDR3 loop is CASRAGQGGYNEQFF. CDR3 in DNA: TGCGCCAGCAGGGCCGGGCAGGGGGGCTACAATGAGCAGTTCTTC. The variable domain in full, completed from reference TRBV5-1 and TRBJ2-1, reads KAGVTQTPRYLIKTRGQQVTLSCSPISGHRSVSWYQQTPGQGLQFLFEYFSETQRNKGNFPGRFSGRQFSNSRSEMNVSTLELGDSALYLCASRAGQGGYNEQFFGPGTRLTVL.

V gene TRBV11-1 combines with J gene TRBJ2-5; the D is unclear. Per germline, CDR1 SGHAT and CDR2 FQDESV (reference sequence). V was pared by 0 bases and J by 6 bases, with 8 bases between. This CDR3 has 13 residues. The CDR3 is CASSLAGGQTQYF. The CDR3 DNA sequence: TGTGCCAGCAGCTTAGCGGGTGGGCAGACCCAGTACTTC.